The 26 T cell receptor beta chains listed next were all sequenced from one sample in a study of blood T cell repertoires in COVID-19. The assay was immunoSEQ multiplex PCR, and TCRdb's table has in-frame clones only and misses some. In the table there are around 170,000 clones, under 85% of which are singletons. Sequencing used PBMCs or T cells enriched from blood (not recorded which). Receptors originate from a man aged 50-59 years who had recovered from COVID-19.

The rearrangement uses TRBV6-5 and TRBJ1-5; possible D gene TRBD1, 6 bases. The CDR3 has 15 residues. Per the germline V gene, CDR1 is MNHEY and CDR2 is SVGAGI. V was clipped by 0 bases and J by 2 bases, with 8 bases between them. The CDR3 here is CASSYSRGRNQPQHF. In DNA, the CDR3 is TGTGCCAGCAGTTACTCCAGGGGTCGCAATCAGCCCCAGCATTTT.

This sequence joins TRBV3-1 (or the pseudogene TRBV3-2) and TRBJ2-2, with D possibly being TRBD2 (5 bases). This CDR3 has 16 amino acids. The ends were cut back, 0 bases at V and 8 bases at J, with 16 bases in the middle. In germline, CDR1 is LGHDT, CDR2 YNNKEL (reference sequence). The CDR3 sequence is CASSQDLRTSGGELFF. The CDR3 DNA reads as TGTGCCAGCAGCCAAGATCTGAGGACTTCCGGGGGGGAGCTGTTTTTT.

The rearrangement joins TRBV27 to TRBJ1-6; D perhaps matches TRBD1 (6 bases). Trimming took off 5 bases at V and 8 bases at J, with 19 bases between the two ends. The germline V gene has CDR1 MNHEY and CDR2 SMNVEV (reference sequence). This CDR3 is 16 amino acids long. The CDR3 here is CASSVGGSGVYSPLHF. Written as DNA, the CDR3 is TGTGCCAGCAGTGTAGGGGGTTCAGGGGTCTATTCACCCCTCCACTTT.

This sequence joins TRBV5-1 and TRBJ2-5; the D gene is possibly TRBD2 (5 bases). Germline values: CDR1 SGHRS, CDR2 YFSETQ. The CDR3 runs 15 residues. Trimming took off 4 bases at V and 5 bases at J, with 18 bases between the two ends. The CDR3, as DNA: TGCGCCAGCAGCCCCCTGGCGAGCGGTGGCGAGACCCAGTACTTC. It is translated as CASSPLASGGETQYF. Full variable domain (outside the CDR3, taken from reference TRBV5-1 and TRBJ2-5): KAGVTQTPRYLIKTRGQQVTLSCSPISGHRSVSWYQQTPGQGLQFLFEYFSETQRNKGNFPGRFSGRQFSNSRSEMNVSTLELGDSALYLCASSPLASGGETQYFGPGTRLLVL.

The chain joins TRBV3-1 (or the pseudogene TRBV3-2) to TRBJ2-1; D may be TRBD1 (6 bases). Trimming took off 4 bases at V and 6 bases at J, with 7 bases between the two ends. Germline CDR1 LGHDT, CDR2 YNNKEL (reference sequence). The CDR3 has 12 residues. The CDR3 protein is CASSPDSNEQFF. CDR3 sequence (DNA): TGTGCCAGCAGCCCGGACAGCAATGAGCAGTTCTTC.

CDR3 bases: TGCGCCAGCACCCCTCTCCAGACTAGCGGGGGGAACAATGAGCAGTTCTTC. Translated, it gives CASTPLQTSGGNNEQFF. The chain has TRBV5-1 and TRBJ2-1; 13 nucleotides line up with TRBD2. CDR1 is SGHRS, CDR2 YFSETQ, per germline. CDR3 length: 17 amino acids. With 6 bases clipped from V and 5 bases from J, the junction kept 11 bases outside the gene matches.

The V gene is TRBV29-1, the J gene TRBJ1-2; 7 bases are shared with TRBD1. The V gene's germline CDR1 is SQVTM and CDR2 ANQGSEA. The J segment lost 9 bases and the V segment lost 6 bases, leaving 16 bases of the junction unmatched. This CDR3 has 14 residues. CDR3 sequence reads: CSVKQTGLHSRYTF. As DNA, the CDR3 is TGCAGCGTAAAGCAGACAGGGTTACATTCACGCTACACCTTC.

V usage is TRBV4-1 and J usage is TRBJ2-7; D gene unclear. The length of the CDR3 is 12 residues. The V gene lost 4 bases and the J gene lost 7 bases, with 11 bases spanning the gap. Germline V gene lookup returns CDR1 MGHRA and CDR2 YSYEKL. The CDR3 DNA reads TGCGCCAGCAGCCCCGGGTTAGGAGAGCAGTACTTC. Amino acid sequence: CASSPGLGEQYF.

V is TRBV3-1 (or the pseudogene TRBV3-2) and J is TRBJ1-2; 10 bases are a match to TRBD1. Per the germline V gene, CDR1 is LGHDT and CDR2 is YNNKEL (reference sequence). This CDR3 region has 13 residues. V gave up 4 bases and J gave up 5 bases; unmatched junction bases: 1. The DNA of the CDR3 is TGTGCCAGCAGCCTGGGACAGGGGTATGGCTACACCTTC. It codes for CASSLGQGYGYTF.

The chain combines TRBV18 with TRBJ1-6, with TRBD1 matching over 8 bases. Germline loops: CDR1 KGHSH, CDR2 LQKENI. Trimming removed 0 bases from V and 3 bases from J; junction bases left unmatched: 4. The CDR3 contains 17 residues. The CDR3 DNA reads TGTGCCAGCTCACCACCGGGCGGACAGGGCTATAATTCACCCCTCCACTTT. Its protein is CASSPPGGQGYNSPLHF.

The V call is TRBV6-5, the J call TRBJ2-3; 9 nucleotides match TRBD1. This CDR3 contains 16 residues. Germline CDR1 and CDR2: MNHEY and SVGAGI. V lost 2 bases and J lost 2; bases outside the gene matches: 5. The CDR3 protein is CASSYLGTGLTDTQYF. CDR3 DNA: TGTGCCAGCAGTTACCTGGGGACAGGGCTCACAGATACGCAGTATTTT.

The CDR3 region is CASSLGVGGNEQFF. The CDR3 bases are TGTGCCAGCAGCTTAGGGGTCGGGGGCAATGAGCAGTTCTTC. This chain uses TRBV7-9 with TRBJ2-1; TRBD2 might be the D (6 bases). Germline V gives CDR1 SEHNR, CDR2 FQNEAQ (reference sequence). The ends were cut back, 1 base at V and 6 bases at J, with 10 bases in the middle. The CDR3 covers 14 residues.

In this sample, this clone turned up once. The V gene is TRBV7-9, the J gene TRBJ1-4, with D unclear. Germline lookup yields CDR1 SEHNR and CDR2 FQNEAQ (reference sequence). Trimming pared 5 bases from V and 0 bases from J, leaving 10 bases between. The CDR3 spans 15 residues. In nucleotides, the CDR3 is TGTGCCAGCAGCAGGGAGCTTGCAACTAATGAAAAACTGTTTTTT. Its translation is CASSRELATNEKLFF.

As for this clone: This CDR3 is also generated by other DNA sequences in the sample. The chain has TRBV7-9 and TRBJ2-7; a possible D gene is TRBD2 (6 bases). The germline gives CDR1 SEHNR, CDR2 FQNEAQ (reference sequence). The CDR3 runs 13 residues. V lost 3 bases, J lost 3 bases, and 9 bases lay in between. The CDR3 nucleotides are TGTGCCAGCAGCTTGGGGGGTCGCTACGAGCAGTACTTC. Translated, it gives CASSLGGRYEQYF.

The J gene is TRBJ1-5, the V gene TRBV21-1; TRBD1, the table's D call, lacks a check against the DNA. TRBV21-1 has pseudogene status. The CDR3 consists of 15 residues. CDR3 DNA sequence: TGTGCCAGCAGCGGACGGACAGGGGGTTGTCAGCCCCAGCATTTT. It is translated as CASSGRTGGCQPQHF.

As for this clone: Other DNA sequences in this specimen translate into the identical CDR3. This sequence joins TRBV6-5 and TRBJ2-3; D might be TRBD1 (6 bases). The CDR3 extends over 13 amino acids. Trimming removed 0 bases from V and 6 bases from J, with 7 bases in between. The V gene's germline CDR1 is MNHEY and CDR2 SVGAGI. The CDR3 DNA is TGTGCCAGCAGTTACTCGAGGGGGGATACGCAGTATTTT. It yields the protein CASSYSRGDTQYF.

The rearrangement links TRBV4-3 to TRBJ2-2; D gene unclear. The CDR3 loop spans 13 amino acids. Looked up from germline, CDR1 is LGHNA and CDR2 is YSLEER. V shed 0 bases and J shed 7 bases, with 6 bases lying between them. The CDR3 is CASSQDLVGELFF. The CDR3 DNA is TGCGCCAGCAGCCAAGATTTAGTCGGGGAGCTGTTTTTT.

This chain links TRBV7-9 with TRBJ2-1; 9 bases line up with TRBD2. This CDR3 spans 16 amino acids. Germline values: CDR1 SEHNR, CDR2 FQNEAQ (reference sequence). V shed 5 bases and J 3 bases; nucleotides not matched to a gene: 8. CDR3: CASSPTAGGLYNEQFF. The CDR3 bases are TGTGCCAGCAGCCCGACAGCGGGGGGACTCTACAATGAGCAGTTCTTC.

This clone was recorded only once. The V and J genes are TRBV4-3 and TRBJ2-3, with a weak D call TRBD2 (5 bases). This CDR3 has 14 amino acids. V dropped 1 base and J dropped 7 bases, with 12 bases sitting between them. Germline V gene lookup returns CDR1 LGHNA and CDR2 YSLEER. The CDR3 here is CASSQGKAGYTQYF. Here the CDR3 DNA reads TGCGCCAGCAGCCAAGGGAAGGCGGGTTATACGCAGTATTTT.

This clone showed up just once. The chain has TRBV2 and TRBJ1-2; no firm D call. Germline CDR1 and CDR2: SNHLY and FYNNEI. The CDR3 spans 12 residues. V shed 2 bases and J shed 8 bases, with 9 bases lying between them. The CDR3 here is CASSEWSGGYTF. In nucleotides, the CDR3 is TGTGCCAGCAGTGAATGGTCCGGGGGCTACACCTTC.

CDR3 in amino acids: CASSPTSRGAGDEAFF. Written as DNA, the CDR3 is TGTGCCAGCTCACCGACGTCGAGAGGGGCAGGGGATGAAGCTTTCTTT. The chain uses TRBV18 and TRBJ1-1; tentative D call: TRBD1 (6 bases). The V and J ends lost 3 bases and 7 bases respectively, with 21 bases between them. CDR1 is KGHSH, CDR2 LQKENI, per germline. This CDR3 has 16 amino acids.

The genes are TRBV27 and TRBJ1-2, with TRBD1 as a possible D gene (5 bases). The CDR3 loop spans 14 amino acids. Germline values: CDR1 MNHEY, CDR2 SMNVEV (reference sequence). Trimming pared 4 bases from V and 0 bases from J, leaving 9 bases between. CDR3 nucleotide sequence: TGTGCCAGCAGTTGGGGCAGTGCTAACTATGGCTACACCTTC. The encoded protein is CASSWGSANYGYTF.

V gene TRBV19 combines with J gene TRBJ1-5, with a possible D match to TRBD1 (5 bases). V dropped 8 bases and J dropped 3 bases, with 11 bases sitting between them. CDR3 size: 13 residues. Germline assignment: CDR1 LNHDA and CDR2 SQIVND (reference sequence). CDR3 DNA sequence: TGTGCCAGTGACTTGGGGCCCAATCAGCCCCAGCATTTT. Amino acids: CASDLGPNQPQHF.

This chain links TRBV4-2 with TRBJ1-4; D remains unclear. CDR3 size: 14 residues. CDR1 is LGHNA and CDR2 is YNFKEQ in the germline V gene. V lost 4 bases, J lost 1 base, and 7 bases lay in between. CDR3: CASSPQLTNEKLFF. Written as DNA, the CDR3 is TGTGCCAGCAGCCCACAGCTAACTAATGAAAAACTGTTTTTT.

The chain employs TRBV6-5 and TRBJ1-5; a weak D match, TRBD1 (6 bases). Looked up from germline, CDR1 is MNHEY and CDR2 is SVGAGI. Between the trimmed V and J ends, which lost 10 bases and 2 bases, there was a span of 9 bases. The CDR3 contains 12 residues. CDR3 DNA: TGTGCCATCCGACAGGGCAATCAGCCCCAGCATTTT. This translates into CAIRQGNQPQHF.

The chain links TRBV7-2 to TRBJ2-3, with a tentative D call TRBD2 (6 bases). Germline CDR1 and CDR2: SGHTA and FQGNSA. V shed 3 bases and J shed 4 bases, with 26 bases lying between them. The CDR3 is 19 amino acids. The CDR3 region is CASSFVSLGLPPSADTQYF. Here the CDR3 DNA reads TGTGCCAGCAGCTTTGTCTCTCTGGGACTTCCCCCTTCCGCAGATACGCAGTATTTT.